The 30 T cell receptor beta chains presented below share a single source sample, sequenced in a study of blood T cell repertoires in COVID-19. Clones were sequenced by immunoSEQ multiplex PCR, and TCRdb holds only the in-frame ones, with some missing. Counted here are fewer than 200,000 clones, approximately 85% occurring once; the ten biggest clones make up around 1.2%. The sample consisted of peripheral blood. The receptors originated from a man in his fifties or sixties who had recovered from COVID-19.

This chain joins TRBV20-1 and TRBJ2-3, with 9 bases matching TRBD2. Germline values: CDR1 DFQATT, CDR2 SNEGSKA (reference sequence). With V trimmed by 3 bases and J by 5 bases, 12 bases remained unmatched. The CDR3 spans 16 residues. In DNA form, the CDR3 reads TGCAGTGCTAGTGTGCTAGCGGGGCTTACACGAGATACGCAGTATTTT. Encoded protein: CSASVLAGLTRDTQYF.

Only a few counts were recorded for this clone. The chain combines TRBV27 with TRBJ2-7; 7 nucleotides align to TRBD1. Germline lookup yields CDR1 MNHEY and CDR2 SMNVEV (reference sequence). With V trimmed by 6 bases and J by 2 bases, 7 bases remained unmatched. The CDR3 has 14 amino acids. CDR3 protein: CASSWSGTAYEQYF. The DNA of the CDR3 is TGTGCCAGCAGCTGGTCCGGGACAGCCTACGAGCAGTACTTC.

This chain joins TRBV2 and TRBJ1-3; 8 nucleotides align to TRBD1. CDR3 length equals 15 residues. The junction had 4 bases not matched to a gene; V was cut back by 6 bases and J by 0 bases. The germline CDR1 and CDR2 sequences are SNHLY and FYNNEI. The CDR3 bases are TGTGCCAGCAGCCCAACAGGGGGCTCTGGAAACACCATATATTTT. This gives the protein CASSPTGGSGNTIYF.

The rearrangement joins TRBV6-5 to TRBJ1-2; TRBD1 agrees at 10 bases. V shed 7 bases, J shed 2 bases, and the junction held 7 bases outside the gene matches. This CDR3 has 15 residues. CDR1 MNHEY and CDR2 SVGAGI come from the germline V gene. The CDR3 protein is CASIPDRGRNYGYTF. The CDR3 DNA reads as TGTGCCAGCATACCGGACAGGGGGAGAAACTATGGCTACACCTTC.

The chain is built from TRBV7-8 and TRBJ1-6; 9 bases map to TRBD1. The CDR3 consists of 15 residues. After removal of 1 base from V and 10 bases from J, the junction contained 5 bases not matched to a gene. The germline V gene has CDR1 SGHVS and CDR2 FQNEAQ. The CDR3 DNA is TGTGCCAGCAGCTTAGTTGGGACAGGGAACTCACCCCTCCACTTT. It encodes CASSLVGTGNSPLHF. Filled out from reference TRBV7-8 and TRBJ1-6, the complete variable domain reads GAGVSQSPRYKVAKRGQDVALRCDPISGHVSLFWYQQALGQGPEFLTYFQNEAQLDKSGLPSDRFFAERPEGSVSTLKIQRTQQEDSAVYLCASSLVGTGNSPLHFGNGTRLTVT.

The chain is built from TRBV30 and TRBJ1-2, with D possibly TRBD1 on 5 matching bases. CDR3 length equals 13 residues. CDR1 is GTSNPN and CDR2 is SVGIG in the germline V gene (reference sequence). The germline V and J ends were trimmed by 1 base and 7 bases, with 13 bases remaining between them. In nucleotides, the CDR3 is TGTGCCTGGAGTGCCGGGGGGTTCCTTGGCTACACCTTC. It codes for CAWSAGGFLGYTF.

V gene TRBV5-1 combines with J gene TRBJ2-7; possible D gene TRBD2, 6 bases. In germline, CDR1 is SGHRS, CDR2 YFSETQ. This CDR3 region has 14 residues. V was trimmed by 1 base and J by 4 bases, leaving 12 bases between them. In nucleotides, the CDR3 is TGCGCCAGCAGCTTGTTGACTGGGGGGTACGAGCAGTACTTC. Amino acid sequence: CASSLLTGGYEQYF. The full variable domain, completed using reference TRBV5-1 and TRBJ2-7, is KAGVTQTPRYLIKTRGQQVTLSCSPISGHRSVSWYQQTPGQGLQFLFEYFSETQRNKGNFPGRFSGRQFSNSRSEMNVSTLELGDSALYLCASSLLTGGYEQYFGPGTRLTVT.

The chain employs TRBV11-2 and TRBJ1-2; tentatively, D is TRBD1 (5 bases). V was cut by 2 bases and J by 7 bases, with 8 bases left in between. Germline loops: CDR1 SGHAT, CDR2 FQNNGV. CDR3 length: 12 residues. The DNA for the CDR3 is TGTGCCAGCAGCTTAACAGGAAGTGGCTACACCTTC. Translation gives CASSLTGSGYTF.

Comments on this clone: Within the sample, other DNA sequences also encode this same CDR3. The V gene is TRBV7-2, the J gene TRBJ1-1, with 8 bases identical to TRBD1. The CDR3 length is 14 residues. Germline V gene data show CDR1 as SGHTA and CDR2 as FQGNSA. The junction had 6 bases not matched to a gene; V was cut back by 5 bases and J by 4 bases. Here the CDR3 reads CASSLGQGATEAFF. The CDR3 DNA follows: TGTGCCAGCAGCCTCGGACAGGGAGCCACTGAAGCTTTCTTT.

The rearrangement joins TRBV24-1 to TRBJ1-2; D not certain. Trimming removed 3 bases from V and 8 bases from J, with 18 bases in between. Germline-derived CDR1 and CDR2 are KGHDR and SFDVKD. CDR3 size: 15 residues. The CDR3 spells CATSDTTRAMDGYTF. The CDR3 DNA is TGTGCCACCAGTGATACCACGCGGGCTATGGACGGCTACACCTTC.

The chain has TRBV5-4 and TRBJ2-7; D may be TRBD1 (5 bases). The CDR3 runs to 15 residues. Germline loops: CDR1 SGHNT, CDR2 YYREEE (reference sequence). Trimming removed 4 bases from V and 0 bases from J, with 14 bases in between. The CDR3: CASSLDSVSSYEQYF. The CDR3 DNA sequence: TGTGCCAGCAGCCTAGACAGCGTCTCCTCCTACGAGCAGTACTTC.

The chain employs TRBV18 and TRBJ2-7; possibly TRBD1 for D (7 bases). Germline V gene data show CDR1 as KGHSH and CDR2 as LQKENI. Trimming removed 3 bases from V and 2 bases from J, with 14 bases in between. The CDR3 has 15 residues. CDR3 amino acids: CASSPPAGGTYEQYF. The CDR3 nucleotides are TGTGCCAGCTCACCCCCCGCAGGGGGGACCTACGAGCAGTACTTC.

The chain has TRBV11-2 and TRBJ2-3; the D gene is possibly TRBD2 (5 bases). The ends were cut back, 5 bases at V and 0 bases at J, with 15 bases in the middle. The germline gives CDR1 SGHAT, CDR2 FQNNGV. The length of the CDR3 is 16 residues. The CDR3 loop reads CASSQGRVPSTDTQYF. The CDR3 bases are TGTGCCAGCAGCCAAGGGCGGGTCCCTAGCACAGATACGCAGTATTTT.

This CDR3 is CASSLEGGGSYEQYF. The CDR3 DNA reads as TGTGCCAGCAGCTTAGAAGGCGGGGGATCCTACGAGCAGTACTTC. The chain recombines TRBV11-2 with TRBJ2-7; TRBD2 aligns across 7 bases. The ends lost 0 bases at V and 1 base at J; junction bases unmatched: 3. This CDR3 is built from 15 residues. CDR1 and CDR2 (germline): SGHAT, FQNNGV.

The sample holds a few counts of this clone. CDR3 sequence (DNA): TGTGCCACCAGCAGAGATAGAAGAGGCAACAATGAGCAGTTCTTC. Translating it yields CATSRDRRGNNEQFF. The rearrangement links TRBV15 to TRBJ2-1; no definite D call. The CDR3 has 15 amino acids. V was trimmed by 0 bases and J by 5 bases, leaving 11 bases between them. Germline V gene sequence: CDR1 LNHNV, CDR2 YYDKDF (reference sequence).

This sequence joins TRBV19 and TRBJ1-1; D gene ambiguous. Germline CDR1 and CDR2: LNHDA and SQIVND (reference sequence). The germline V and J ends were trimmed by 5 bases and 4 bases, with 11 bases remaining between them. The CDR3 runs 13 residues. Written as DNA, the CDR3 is TGTGCCAGTAGTTACTCCGGGAGCACTGAAGCTTTCTTT. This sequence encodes CASSYSGSTEAFF.

The CDR3 nucleotides are TGTGCCATAAAGGACAGGGCCTACACAGATACGCAGTATTTT. This codes for CAIKDRAYTDTQYF. The chain has TRBV2 and TRBJ2-3, with 8 bases lining up with TRBD1. CDR1 is SNHLY and CDR2 is FYNNEI in the germline V gene. The CDR3 contains 14 residues. J was trimmed by 2 bases and V by 10 bases; bases with no gene match: 8.

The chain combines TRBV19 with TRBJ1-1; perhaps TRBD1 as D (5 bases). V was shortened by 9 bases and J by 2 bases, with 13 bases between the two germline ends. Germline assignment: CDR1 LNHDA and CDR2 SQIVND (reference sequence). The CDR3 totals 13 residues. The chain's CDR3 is CASQGAINTEAFF. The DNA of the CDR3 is TGTGCCAGCCAAGGGGCTATCAACACTGAAGCTTTCTTT.

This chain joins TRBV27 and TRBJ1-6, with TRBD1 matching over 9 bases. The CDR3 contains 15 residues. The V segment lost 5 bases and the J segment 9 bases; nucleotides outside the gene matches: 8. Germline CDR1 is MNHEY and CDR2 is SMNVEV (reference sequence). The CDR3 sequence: CASSLGQGGTSPLHF. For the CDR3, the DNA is TGTGCCAGCAGTCTGGGACAGGGAGGAACTTCACCCCTCCACTTT.

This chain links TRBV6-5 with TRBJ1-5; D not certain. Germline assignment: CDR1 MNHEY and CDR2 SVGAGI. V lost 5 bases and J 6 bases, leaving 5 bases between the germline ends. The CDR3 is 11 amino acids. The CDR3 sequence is CASSPGQPQHF. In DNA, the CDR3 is TGTGCCAGCAGTCCGGGTCAGCCCCAGCATTTT.

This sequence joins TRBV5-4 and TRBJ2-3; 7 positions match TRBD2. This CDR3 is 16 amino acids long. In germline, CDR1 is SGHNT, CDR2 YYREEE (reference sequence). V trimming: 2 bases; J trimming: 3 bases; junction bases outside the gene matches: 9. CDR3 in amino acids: CASSFPLSGGTDTQYF. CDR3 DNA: TGTGCCAGCAGCTTTCCCCTCTCGGGAGGAACAGATACGCAGTATTTT.

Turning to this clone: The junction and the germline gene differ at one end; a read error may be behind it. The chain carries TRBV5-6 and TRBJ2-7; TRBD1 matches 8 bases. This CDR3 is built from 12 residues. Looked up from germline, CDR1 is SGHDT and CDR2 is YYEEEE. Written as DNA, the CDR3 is TGTGCCAGCAGCTCAACTACAGGGGGACCAAACTTC. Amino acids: CASSSTTGGPNF.

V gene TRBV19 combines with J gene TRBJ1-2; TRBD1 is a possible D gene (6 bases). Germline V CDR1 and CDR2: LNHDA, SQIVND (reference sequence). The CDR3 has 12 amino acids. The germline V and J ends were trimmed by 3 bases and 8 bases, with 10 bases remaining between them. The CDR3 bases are TGTGCCAGTAGTATCAGGGGTCGGGGCTACACCTTC. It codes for CASSIRGRGYTF. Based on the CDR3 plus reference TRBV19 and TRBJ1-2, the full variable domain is DGGITQSPKYLFRKEGQNVTLSCEQNLNHDAMYWYRQDPGQGLRLIYYSQIVNDFQKGDIAEGYSVSREKKESFPLTVTSAQKNPTAFYLCASSIRGRGYTFGSGTRLTVV.

The CDR3 protein is CASSNRDRQLSNEKLFF. For the CDR3, the DNA is TGTGCCAGCAGTAACCGGGACAGACAATTATCTAATGAAAAACTGTTTTTT. This sequence joins TRBV5-4 and TRBJ1-4, with 7 bases aligning to TRBD1. Unmatched junction bases numbered 13, after V lost 5 bases and J lost 3 bases. CDR1 is SGHNT and CDR2 is YYREEE in the germline V gene (reference sequence). CDR3 size: 17 residues.

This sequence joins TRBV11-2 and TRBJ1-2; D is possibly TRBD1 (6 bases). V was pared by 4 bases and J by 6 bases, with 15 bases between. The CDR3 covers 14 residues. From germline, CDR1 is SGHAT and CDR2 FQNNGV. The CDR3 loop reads CASSYSGTPDGYTF. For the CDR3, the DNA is TGTGCCAGCAGCTACTCCGGGACACCGGATGGCTACACCTTC.

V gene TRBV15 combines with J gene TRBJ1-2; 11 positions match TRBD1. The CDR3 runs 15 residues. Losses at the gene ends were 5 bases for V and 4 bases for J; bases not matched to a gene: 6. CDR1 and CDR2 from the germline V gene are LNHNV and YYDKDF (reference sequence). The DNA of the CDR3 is TGTGCCACCAGCGTAGAGGACAGGGGGCCCTATGGCTACACCTTC. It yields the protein CATSVEDRGPYGYTF.

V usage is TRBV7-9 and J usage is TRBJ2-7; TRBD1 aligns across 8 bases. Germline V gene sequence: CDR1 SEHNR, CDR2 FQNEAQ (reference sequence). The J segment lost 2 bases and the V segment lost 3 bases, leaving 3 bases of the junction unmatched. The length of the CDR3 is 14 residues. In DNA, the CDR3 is TGTGCCAGCAGCTTCGGACAGGGCCCCTACGAGCAGTACTTC. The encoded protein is CASSFGQGPYEQYF.

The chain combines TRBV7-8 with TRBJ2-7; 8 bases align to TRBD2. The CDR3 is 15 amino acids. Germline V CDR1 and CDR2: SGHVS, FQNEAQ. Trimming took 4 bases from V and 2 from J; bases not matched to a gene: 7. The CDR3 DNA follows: TGTGCCAGCAGCTCCCGACCCGGGGGGGCCTACGAGCAGTACTTC. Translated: CASSSRPGGAYEQYF.

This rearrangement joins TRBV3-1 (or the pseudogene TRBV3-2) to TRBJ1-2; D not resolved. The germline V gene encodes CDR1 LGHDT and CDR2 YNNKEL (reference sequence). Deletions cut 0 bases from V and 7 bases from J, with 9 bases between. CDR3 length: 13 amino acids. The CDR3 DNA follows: TGTGCCAGCAGCCAAGATCTCACTCCTGGCTACACCTTC. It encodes CASSQDLTPGYTF.

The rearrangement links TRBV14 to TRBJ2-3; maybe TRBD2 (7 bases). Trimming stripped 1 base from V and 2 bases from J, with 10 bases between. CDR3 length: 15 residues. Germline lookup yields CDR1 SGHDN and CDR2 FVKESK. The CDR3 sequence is CASSQGGGVTDTQYF. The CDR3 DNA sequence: TGTGCCAGCAGCCAAGGCGGGGGCGTCACAGATACGCAGTATTTT.